The next 30 T cell receptor beta chains were all read from a single sample in a study of blood T cells in healthy people across ages. A second PCR of about 7 to 12 cycles used a sample-barcoded 5' primer and a J-beta primer mix. TCRdb ran MiXCR on the 5' RACE reads and lists one entry per CDR3 protein. The sample lists 760,000 or so distinct CDR3 sequences, roughly 25% occurring once. These data also featured in a second study, about T cells of mothers and their children.

The sample comprised blood. The receptor set was obtained from a boy between 10 and 17 years old in good health.

The chain is built from TRBV5-1 and TRBJ2-2; 8 bases are a match to TRBD1. Losses at the gene ends were 0 bases for V and 4 bases for J; bases not matched to a gene: 5. CDR1 is SGHRS, CDR2 YFSETQ, per germline. The CDR3 has 16 residues. Here the CDR3 DNA reads TGCGCCAGCAGCTTGGGCTGGACAGGGATCACCGGGGAGCTGTTTTTT. Its translation: CASSLGWTGITGELFF.

The chain is built from TRBV5-1 and TRBJ1-4; D remains unclear. Germline V gene data show CDR1 as SGHRS and CDR2 as YFSETQ. V lost 0 bases, J lost 0 bases, and 6 bases lay in between. This CDR3 contains 15 residues. For the CDR3, the DNA is TGCGCCAGCAGCTTGGCACCTGCAACTAATGAAAAACTGTTTTTT. As protein: CASSLAPATNEKLFF.

This clonotype was seen only once. The chain couples TRBV6-2 or TRBV6-3 to TRBJ1-2; D ambiguous. The CDR3 consists of 14 residues. Trimming stripped 6 bases from V and 0 bases from J, with 11 bases between. CDR1 is MNHEY and CDR2 is SVGEGT in the germline V gene. CDR3 sequence: CASSDGPANYGYTF. CDR3 sequence (DNA): TGTGCCAGCAGCGATGGACCAGCTAACTATGGCTACACCTTC.

This clonotype appeared a few times. The rearrangement links TRBV10-3 to TRBJ2-1; D uncertain. Germline loops: CDR1 ENHRY, CDR2 SYGVKD. This CDR3 is built from 13 residues. V was clipped by 0 bases and J by 7 bases, with 7 bases between them. CDR3 protein: CAISESTGNEQFF. The CDR3 DNA is TGTGCCATCAGTGAGTCTACCGGGAATGAGCAGTTCTTC.

This clonotype was picked up a small number of times. The chain combines TRBV20-1 with TRBJ2-3; 7 bases agree with TRBD2. Germline CDR1 DFQATT, CDR2 SNEGSKA (reference sequence). V lost 3 bases, J lost 6 bases, and 6 bases stayed unmatched. This CDR3 contains 13 residues. The CDR3 here is CSARGGELDTQYF. As DNA, the CDR3 is TGCAGTGCTAGGGGAGGGGAGTTGGATACGCAGTATTTT.

This chain connects TRBV29-1 to TRBJ2-7, with TRBD1 identical over 10 bases. In germline, CDR1 is SQVTM, CDR2 ANQGSEA. V lost 4 bases and J lost 6; bases outside the gene matches: 6. The CDR3 contains 13 residues. CDR3 region: CSVGGGQGLEQYF. CDR3 nucleotides: TGCAGCGTTGGGGGGGGACAGGGGCTCGAGCAGTACTTC.

This clonotype was counted a few times. The chain combines TRBV7-2 with TRBJ2-3; possibly TRBD2 for D (5 bases). Trimming removed 2 bases from V and 1 base from J, with 10 bases in between. CDR3 length: 15 residues. The germline V gene encodes CDR1 SGHTA and CDR2 FQGNSA. The CDR3 region is CASSLTEGRTDTQYF. The CDR3 coding sequence is TGTGCCAGCAGCTTAACTGAGGGCCGCACAGATACGCAGTATTTT.

J is TRBJ2-5 and V is TRBV11-2; TRBD1 agrees at 8 bases. Near its end, the DNA agrees better with TRBJ2-7, so the J call may be wrong. The CDR3 totals 15 residues. CDR1 and CDR2 from the germline V gene are SGHAT and FQNNGV. The chain's CDR3 is CASSSGQGSTYEQYF. CDR3 sequence (DNA): TGTGCCAGCAGCTCCGGACAGGGATCAACCTACGAGCAGTACTTC.

In its sample, this clonotype was seen a few times. The chain uses TRBV18 and TRBJ2-5, with TRBD1 matching over 10 bases. Germline loops: CDR1 KGHSH, CDR2 LQKENI. Germline trimming cut 3 bases from V and 2 bases from J; bases unmatched to any gene: 6. The CDR3 loop spans 16 amino acids. The CDR3 DNA reads as TGTGCCAGCTCACCGGGACAGGGGAACCCACAAGAGACCCAGTACTTC. As protein: CASSPGQGNPQETQYF.

The chain employs TRBV6-5 and TRBJ2-1; TRBD2 aligns across 7 bases. CDR1 is MNHEY and CDR2 is SVGAGI in the germline V gene. The CDR3 runs to 12 residues. J was trimmed by 10 bases and V by 3 bases; bases with no gene match: 3. Here the CDR3 DNA reads TGTGCCAGCAGTTATGGGGGGGTAGAGCAGTTCTTC. Translating it yields CASSYGGVEQFF.

The chain has TRBV5-1 and TRBJ2-5; possible D gene TRBD2, 6 bases. The assigned J gene may be wrong: the sequence end matches TRBJ2-1 better. This CDR3 is built from 16 residues. The germline CDR1 and CDR2 sequences are SGHRS and YFSETQ. The CDR3 protein is CASSLAQLAYINEQFF. The DNA for the CDR3 is TGCGCCAGCAGCTTGGCCCAACTAGCATATATCAATGAGCAGTTCTTC.

This chain uses TRBV5-5 with TRBJ1-4; D is uncertain. This CDR3 is built from 15 residues. Germline V gene sequence: CDR1 SGHKS, CDR2 YYEKEE (reference sequence). The V and J ends lost 1 base and 0 bases respectively, with 7 bases between them. The CDR3 sequence: CASSLKGTTNEKLFF. The CDR3 bases are TGTGCCAGCAGCTTGAAGGGTACAACTAATGAAAAACTGTTTTTT. The variable domain in full, with the rest retrieved from reference TRBV5-5 and TRBJ1-4, is DAGVTQSPTHLIKTRGQQVTLRCSPISGHKSVSWYQQVLGQGPQFIFQYYEKEERGRGNFPDRFSARQFPNYSSELNVNALLLGDSALYLCASSLKGTTNEKLFFGSGTQLSVL.

This chain links TRBV11-2 with TRBJ1-4; TRBD1 agrees at 7 bases. Germline V CDR1 and CDR2: SGHAT, FQNNGV. The V gene end was trimmed by 6 bases and the J gene end by 4 bases; junction bases not matched to a gene: 8. The CDR3 sequence is 15 residues long. The chain's CDR3 is CASSLRGPFNEKLFF. Written as DNA, the CDR3 is TGTGCCAGCAGTCTTAGGGGGCCGTTTAATGAAAAACTGTTTTTT.

The table lists this clonotype with a few counts. CDR3 region: CASSQDVPGFYGYTF. CDR3 coding DNA: TGTGCCAGCAGCCAAGATGTTCCAGGATTCTATGGCTACACCTTC. The J gene is TRBJ1-2, the V gene TRBV4-2; no clear D gene. CDR1 and CDR2 (germline): LGHNA, YNFKEQ. The CDR3 is made up of 15 amino acids. Trimming stripped 0 bases from V and 4 bases from J, with 12 bases between.

Worth noting for this clonotype: The junction does not match germline at one end; this may be a read error. The V gene is TRBV29-1, the J gene TRBJ2-1; the D is unclear. Germline lookup yields CDR1 SQVTM and CDR2 ANQGSEA. The CDR3 consists of 14 residues. CDR3 nucleotides: TGCAGTGTTGTACCCAGAAACTCCTACAATGAGCAGTTCTTC. Translated, it gives CSVVPRNSYNEQFF.

The V gene is TRBV3-1, the J gene TRBJ2-7, with 12 bases lining up with TRBD2. CDR1 LGHDT and CDR2 YNNKEL come from the germline V gene (reference sequence). CDR3 length: 16 residues. V gave up 1 base and J gave up 2 bases; unmatched junction bases: 3. As DNA, the CDR3 is TGTGCCAGCAGCCAAGGGACTAGCGGGATAACCTACGAGCAGTACTTC. Translated, it gives CASSQGTSGITYEQYF.

This clonotype was counted a single time. This chain links TRBV6-5 with TRBJ2-4; D is unclear. The CDR3 is made up of 16 amino acids. CDR1 and CDR2 from the germline V gene are MNHEY and SVGAGI. Trimming removed 0 bases at V and 0 bases at J, with 9 bases between. The CDR3 DNA sequence: TGTGCCAGCAGTTACTCGCAGGCTCTAGCCAAAAACATTCAGTACTTC. Translating it yields CASSYSQALAKNIQYF.

For this clonotype: The junction shows a germline mismatch at one end, possibly a read error. The rearrangement links TRBV29-1 to TRBJ2-1; D is possibly TRBD2 (6 bases). Germline V gene sequence: CDR1 SQVTM, CDR2 ANQGSEA. This CDR3 has 18 residues. CDR3 nucleotides: TGCAGCGTTGAAGATCCGGTCTTCGACTGGAGGGCTGTGGAGACCCGGTACTTC. This encodes CSVEDPVFDWRAVETRYF.

The chain carries TRBV4-3 and TRBJ2-7; D possibly corresponds to TRBD1 (5 bases). CDR3 length equals 15 residues. V dropped 0 bases and J dropped 1 base, with 10 bases sitting between them. Germline loops: CDR1 LGHNA, CDR2 YSLEER. CDR3 loop: CASSQEQGISYEQYF. The CDR3 nucleotides read TGCGCCAGCAGCCAAGAGCAGGGAATTTCCTACGAGCAGTACTTC.

There are a few counts of this clonotype. For the CDR3, the DNA is TGTGCCAGCAGTCACGCAGGGTACGAGCAGTACTTC. It yields the protein CASSHAGYEQYF. V usage is TRBV12-3 or TRBV12-4 and J usage is TRBJ2-7, with D perhaps matching TRBD1 (5 bases). This CDR3 is 12 amino acids long. The V gene lost 5 bases and the J gene lost 4 bases, with 9 bases spanning the gap.

The gene calls are TRBV7-9 and TRBJ2-5, with 9 bases identical to TRBD2. Germline CDR1 SEHNR, CDR2 FQNEAQ (reference sequence). Trimming cost V 4 bases and J 6 bases; bases outside gene matches: 9. The CDR3 length is 15 residues. CDR3 in amino acids: CASSSVSGRLQTQYF. CDR3 sequence (DNA): TGTGCCAGCAGCTCCGTGAGCGGGAGGTTACAGACCCAGTACTTC.

This clonotype was counted a few times. The chain is built from TRBV7-8 and TRBJ2-1; tentatively, D is TRBD2 (5 bases). V was shortened by 8 bases and J by 1 base, with 12 bases between the two germline ends. CDR3 length: 14 amino acids. Per germline, CDR1 SGHVS and CDR2 FQNEAQ. The CDR3 nucleotides read TGTGCCAGCGGCGTAGAGGGATCCTACAATGAGCAGTTCTTC. It specifies CASGVEGSYNEQFF.

This sequence joins TRBV20-1 and TRBJ1-5; 10 bases align to TRBD1. Germline V lookup: CDR1 DFQATT, CDR2 SNEGSKA (reference sequence). Trimming removed 0 bases from V and 4 bases from J; junction bases left unmatched: 3. The CDR3 is 15 residues long. Written as DNA, the CDR3 is TGCAGTGCTAGAGAGACAGGGGGCTCAAATCAGCCCCAGCATTTT. Amino acids: CSARETGGSNQPQHF.

The V and J genes are TRBV15 and TRBJ2-3; D might be TRBD1 (6 bases). The CDR3 spans 14 residues. Germline V lookup: CDR1 LNHNV, CDR2 YYDKDF (reference sequence). V shed 5 bases and J shed 0 bases, with 9 bases lying between them. The CDR3 reads CATSGGHSTDTQYF. The CDR3 DNA sequence: TGTGCCACCAGCGGGGGACATAGCACAGATACGCAGTATTTT.

The chain uses TRBV29-1 and TRBJ2-5; 7 bases align to TRBD1. The CDR3 sequence is 13 residues long. V was clipped by 4 bases and J by 3 bases; unmatched bases: 5. The germline gives CDR1 SQVTM, CDR2 ANQGSEA. CDR3 bases: TGCAGCGTTGTAGGGGGCATAGAAGAGACCCAGTACTTC. Protein: CSVVGGIEETQYF.

The table lists this clonotype with a few counts. V is TRBV4-3 and J is TRBJ1-2, with D hard to call. Trimming pared 0 bases from V and 6 bases from J, leaving 14 bases between. The CDR3 contains 15 residues. Germline CDR1 is LGHNA and CDR2 is YSLEER. Here the CDR3 DNA reads TGCGCCAGCAGCCAAGATATTGCGGCAGTACATGGCTACACCTTC. As protein: CASSQDIAAVHGYTF.

The chain links TRBV11-2 to TRBJ2-3; the D gene is possibly TRBD1 (5 bases). V was clipped by 5 bases and J by 2 bases, with 14 bases between them. Germline V gene sequence: CDR1 SGHAT, CDR2 FQNNGV. This CDR3 contains 15 residues. DNA of the CDR3: TGTGCCAGCAGCCAGGGCCCCACATACACAGATACGCAGTATTTT. This codes for CASSQGPTYTDTQYF. Full variable domain (rest looked up from reference TRBV11-2 and TRBJ2-3): EAGVAQSPRYKIIEKRQSVAFWCNPISGHATLYWYQQILGQGPKLLIQFQNNGVVDDSQLPKDRFSAERLKGVDSTLKIQPAKLEDSAVYLCASSQGPTYTDTQYFGPGTRLTVL.

This chain joins TRBV7-9 and TRBJ2-1, with TRBD2 identical over 9 bases. This CDR3 is 16 amino acids long. The germline CDR1 and CDR2 sequences are SEHNR and FQNEAQ (reference sequence). V was pared by 6 bases and J by 2 bases, with 8 bases of the junction left unmatched. The CDR3 nucleotides read TGTGCCAGCAGGCCTGGGACTAGCAGAGCCTACAATGAGCAGTTCTTC. It specifies CASRPGTSRAYNEQFF.

This clonotype has more than one count but fewer than ten. This rearrangement joins TRBV7-9 to TRBJ2-1; 8 bases fit TRBD2. The V gene end was trimmed by 6 bases and the J gene end by 4 bases; junction bases not matched to a gene: 8. The length of the CDR3 is 15 residues. Germline CDR1 and CDR2: SEHNR and FQNEAQ (reference sequence). DNA of the CDR3: TGTGCCAGCAGTCCGCGGGGGGCGTCTTACAATGAGCAGTTCTTC. Protein product: CASSPRGASYNEQFF.

The chain uses TRBV18 and TRBJ2-5; D is uncertain. CDR1 is KGHSH, CDR2 LQKENI, per germline. This CDR3 spans 14 amino acids. The V end was cut by 1 base, the J end by 0 bases, with 6 bases between. The chain's CDR3 is CASSPLSYQETQYF. The CDR3 nucleotides read TGTGCCAGCTCACCACTAAGCTACCAAGAGACCCAGTACTTC. Drawing the rest from reference TRBV18 and TRBJ2-5, the complete variable domain is NAGVMQNPRHLVRRRGQEARLRCSPMKGHSHVYWYRQLPEEGLKFMVYLQKENIIDESGMPKERFSAEFPKEGPSILRIQQVVRGDSAAYFCASSPLSYQETQYFGPGTRLLVL.